This is a list of T cell receptor beta chains from one sample in a study of cytomegalovirus exposure and HLA in healthy donors. The method was immunoSEQ multiplex PCR; TCRdb's version includes in-frame clones alone and lacks a portion of them. The table records over 80,000 clones, around 75% of them present only once. Sequencing was performed on PBMCs. These receptors were collected from a man aged 40-50 years in good health and CMV-seronegative. Both conserved end residues are part of each CDR3. Fields, in order: V gene, J gene, D gene, clone size, CDR3 protein, CDR3 DNA. A D gene is named only where the DNA matches it firmly. A clone size is listed for some rows: how often the clone was seen (once, few, many), or a class if it is expanded.

TRBV4-3	TRBJ2-1	TRBD2	NA	CASSQDRTSGGYEQFF	TGCGCCAGCAGCCAAGATAGAACTAGCGGGGGCTATGAGCAGTTCTTC
TRBV5-1	TRBJ1-3	TRBD1	few	CASSRGQPAGNTIYF	TGCGCCAGCAGCAGGGGACAGCCAGCTGGAAACACCATATATTTT
TRBV7-2	TRBJ1-5	TRBD1	NA	CASRPTGDNQPQHF	TGTGCCAGCAGACCTACAGGGGACAATCAGCCCCAGCATTTT
TRBV30	TRBJ1-2	NA	NA	CAWGVADSSYTF	TGTGCCTGGGGTGTAGCGGACAGCAGCTACACCTTC
TRBV10-3	TRBJ1-6	NA	NA	CAISESRQSSYNSPLHF	TGTGCCATCAGTGAGTCGAGGCAAAGCTCCTATAATTCACCCCTCCACTTT
TRBV5-1	TRBJ2-6	NA	NA	CASSLVLTGANVLTF	TGCGCCAGCAGCTTGGTATTAACTGGGGCCAACGTCCTGACTTTC
TRBV21-1	TRBJ1-1	NA	NA	CASSSPRTGDNREAFF	TGTGCCAGCAGCAGTCCTAGGACAGGTGATAATAGAGAAGCTTTCTTT
TRBV15	TRBJ2-5	NA	NA	CATSRDRGGLGETQYF	TGTGCCACCAGCAGAGATCGCGGGGGCCTGGGAGAGACCCAGTACTTC
TRBV13	TRBJ2-3	NA	few	CASSPGLHTDTQYF	TGTGCCAGCAGCCCCGGACTCCACACAGATACGCAGTATTTT
TRBV5-1	TRBJ1-2	TRBD1	once	CASSLRDRANYGYTF	TGCGCCAGCAGCTTACGGGACAGGGCTAACTATGGCTACACCTTC
TRBV9	TRBJ2-3	TRBD2	NA	CASSVGAGGSSSTDTQYF	TGTGCCAGCAGCGTAGGGGCGGGGGGGTCTTCTAGCACAGATACGCAGTATTTT
TRBV6-4	TRBJ1-6	NA	NA	CASSDLGTSPLHF	TGTGCCAGCAGTGACTTAGGGACATCACCCCTCCACTTT
TRBV18	TRBJ1-2	NA	NA	CASSPRTEPNYGYTF	TGTGCCAGCTCACCTCGGACAGAGCCTAACTATGGCTACACCTTC
TRBV4-1	TRBJ2-6	NA	NA	CASSQDLRSVGANVLTF	TGCGCCAGCAGCCAAGATCTTCGATCGGTTGGGGCCAACGTCCTGACTTTC
TRBV9	TRBJ1-2	TRBD1	once	CASSLDREDYGYTF	TGTGCCAGCAGCCTCGACAGGGAGGACTATGGCTACACCTTC
TRBV6-5	TRBJ1-2	TRBD1	NA	CASSYLTGGFGYTF	TGTGCCAGCAGTTACTTGACAGGGGGGTTCGGCTACACCTTC
TRBV4-1	TRBJ2-1	TRBD2	NA	CASSQVGLAGDNEQFF	TGCGCCAGCAGCCAAGTGGGGCTAGCGGGGGACAATGAGCAGTTCTTC
TRBV7-2	TRBJ2-7	TRBD1	NA	CASSRDRGAYYEQYF	TGTGCCAGCAGCAGAGACAGGGGGGCCTACTACGAGCAGTACTTC
TRBV19	TRBJ1-3	TRBD1	NA	CASSLTGTGGLTISGNTIYF	TGTGCCAGTAGTCTTACCGGGACAGGGGGGCTAACGATCTCTGGAAACACCATATATTTT
TRBV5-6	TRBJ1-1	NA	NA	CASSQGWGNTEAFF	TGTGCCAGCAGCCAGGGGTGGGGGAACACTGAAGCTTTCTTT
TRBV9	TRBJ1-3	NA	NA	CASSVLGGTNSGNTIYF	TGTGCCAGCAGCGTATTGGGGGGGACAAACTCTGGAAACACCATATATTTT
TRBV20-1	TRBJ2-5	NA	NA	CSARDRRAQYF	TGCAGTGCTAGAGATCGACGGGCCCAGTACTTC
TRBV5-1	TRBJ1-3	NA	few	CASSLDPVSGNTIYF	TGCGCCAGCAGCTTGGATCCGGTCTCTGGAAACACCATATATTTT
TRBV5-1	TRBJ2-7	NA	NA	CASSARQVSYEQYF	TGCGCCAGCAGCGCAAGACAGGTGAGCTACGAGCAGTACTTC
TRBV29-1	TRBJ2-5	NA	NA	CSVSPSGDVETQYF	TGCAGCGTTTCCCCCTCCGGAGATGTCGAGACCCAGTACTTC
TRBV19	TRBJ1-1	NA	NA	CASSNADSRAEAFF	TGTGCCAGTAGTAATGCGGACAGTCGTGCTGAAGCTTTCTTT
TRBV4-3	TRBJ2-3	NA	NA	CASSQEGGEPGDTQYF	TGCGCCAGCAGCCAAGAAGGAGGGGAACCGGGGGATACGCAGTATTTT
TRBV14	TRBJ1-1	TRBD1	NA	CASSPWTGSEAFF	TGTGCCAGCAGCCCCTGGACAGGGTCTGAAGCTTTCTTT
TRBV18	TRBJ1-2	NA	few	CASSPGIERGYGYTF	TGTGCCAGCTCACCCGGGATCGAAAGGGGGTATGGCTACACCTTC
TRBV5-1	TRBJ2-1	TRBD1	few	CASSLGQGRYNEQFF	TGCGCCAGCAGCTTAGGACAGGGACGCTACAATGAGCAGTTCTTC
TRBV11-2	TRBJ2-1	NA	NA	CASSLTGNEQFF	TGTGCCAGCAGCTTAACGGGTAATGAGCAGTTCTTC
TRBV2	TRBJ1-6	TRBD1	medium-sized	CASGRSDRVNSPLHF	TGTGCCAGCGGACGTTCGGACAGGGTCAATTCACCCCTCCACTTT
TRBV19	TRBJ2-7	NA	NA	CASSTNPRGEQYF	TGTGCCAGCAGTACTAACCCGCGAGGCGAGCAGTACTTC
TRBV7-3	TRBJ2-2	NA	NA	CASSLRGGLTGELFF	TGTGCCAGCAGCTTAAGGGGGGGGCTGACCGGGGAGCTGTTTTTT
TRBV5-1	TRBJ1-3	NA	NA	CASSFQGPSSGNTIYF	TGCGCCAGCAGCTTTCAGGGTCCGAGCTCTGGAAACACCATATATTTT
TRBV19	TRBJ1-2	NA	NA	CASSIVPPDGYTF	TGTGCCAGTAGTATCGTCCCACCGGATGGCTACACCTTC
TRBV20-1	TRBJ2-1	NA	NA	CSARIAIQQFF	TGCAGTGCTAGAATAGCGATCCAGCAGTTCTTC
TRBV6-4	TRBJ2-3	TRBD1	NA	CASSDGQGGTDTQYF	TGTGCCAGCAGTGACGGGCAGGGGGGCACAGATACGCAGTATTTT
TRBV7-9	TRBJ2-7	NA	few	CASSLDAGSSYEQYF	TGTGCCAGCAGCTTAGACGCGGGGAGCTCCTACGAGCAGTACTTC
TRBV9	TRBJ2-3	NA	once	CASSPRTSTDTQYF	TGTGCCAGCAGCCCGCGGACTAGCACAGATACGCAGTATTTT
TRBV2	TRBJ2-7	NA	NA	CASKEGPSRETYEQYF	TGTGCCAGCAAAGAAGGACCCTCCAGGGAAACCTACGAGCAGTACTTC
TRBV23-1	TRBJ1-1	NA	once	CASSQRRDPKTGRTEAFF	TGCGCCAGCAGTCAAAGGCGGGACCCCAAAACCGGACGCACTGAAGCTTTCTTT
TRBV10-1	TRBJ1-3	NA	once	CASGYRGNTIYF	TGCGCCAGCGGTTATAGAGGAAACACCATATATTTT
TRBV5-1	TRBJ1-1	TRBD1	NA	CASTRDRGRGTEAFF	TGCGCCAGCACGCGGGACAGGGGGCGCGGAACTGAAGCTTTCTTT
TRBV14	TRBJ2-7	TRBD1	NA	CASSLPGQGLHEQYF	TGTGCCAGCAGCCTTCCGGGACAGGGGTTGCACGAGCAGTACTTC
TRBV5-4	TRBJ1-1	NA	NA	CASSPLPGMNTEAFF	TGTGCCAGCAGCCCACTTCCGGGAATGAACACTGAAGCTTTCTTT
TRBV27	TRBJ2-2	NA	few	CASSSPQRGTGELFF	TGTGCCAGCAGCTCCCCGCAAAGAGGGACCGGGGAGCTGTTTTTT
TRBV5-1	TRBJ1-4	TRBD1	NA	CASSLGTGLGEKLFF	TGCGCCAGCAGCTTGGGGACAGGGTTGGGTGAAAAACTGTTTTTT